Sequencing of this TCR beta chain was carried out in a study of spatial heterogeneity in lung cancer. General study points: Higher tumor mutation counts went along with higher counts of expanded intratumoral alpha and beta TCRs.

One entry per CDR3 protein results from TCRdb running MiXCR on the 5' RACE reads. The data show around 95,000 distinct CDR3 sequences, about 4.4% seen once. V shed 5 bases and J 5 bases; nucleotides not matched to a gene: 10. Germline V CDR1 and CDR2: MNHEY, SVGAGI. The CDR3 loop spans 15 amino acids. Regarding time point: sample taken at primary tumor resection. This clonotype appeared many times. Antigen: not known. The specimen was lung tumor tissue, collected at surgery. The sequence was obtained from a male donor with early-stage non-small cell lung cancer. The chain uses TRBV6-5 and TRBJ2-3, with 7 nucleotides matching TRBD2. CDR3 protein: CASSLLREEVDTQYF. The CDR3 coding sequence is TGTGCCAGCAGTCTGCTCCGGGAGGAGGTAGATACGCAGTATTTT.